This T cell receptor beta chain was found in a study of blood T cell repertoires in COVID-19. Methods used by the authors: By means of reference gene primer amplification, nucleated cell counts were estimated. Produced via immunoSEQ multiplex PCR; TCRdb's table is partial and in-frame only. V and J calls and clone size come straight from that table; D and trimming were deduced from the DNA. The sample yields roughly 150,000 clones, approximately 84% seen once. Sequenced input: peripheral blood. The receptor's source is a woman aged 80 or over with acute or convalescent COVID-19.

This CDR3 is CASSRSWGGGNQPQHF. CDR3 sequence (DNA): TGTGCCAGCAGCCGGTCGTGGGGAGGGGGCAATCAGCCCCAGCATTTT. The V call is TRBV5-6, the J call TRBJ1-5; TRBD1 might be the D (5 bases). V was cut by 4 bases and J by 2 bases, with 16 bases left in between. CDR3 size: 16 residues. Germline V gene lookup returns CDR1 SGHDT and CDR2 YYEEEE.